The 22 T cell receptor beta chains given below trace back to one sample, sequenced in a study of T cells in Graves' hyperthyroidism and ophthalmopathy. RNA transcripts were the template for amplifying TCR beta CDR3 regions. First-round RT-PCR targeting the TCR CDR3 was performed with the HTBI primer set. One entry per CDR3 protein results from TCRdb running MiXCR on the multiplex PCR reads. The sample lists about 700,000 distinct CDR3 sequences, around 15% occurring once. Sequences were obtained from blood. These receptors all come from a young woman with Graves' hyperthyroidism.

This chain uses TRBV6-1 with TRBJ1-2; D perhaps matches TRBD1 (5 bases). V was clipped by 6 bases and J by 3 bases, with 11 bases between them. The CDR3 has 13 amino acids. Germline CDR1 and CDR2: MNHNS and SASEGT. The CDR3 spells CASRELGDYGYTF. The CDR3 nucleotides are TGTGCCAGCAGAGAATTGGGGGACTATGGCTACACCTTC.

This clonotype occurred many times. V is TRBV7-3 and J is TRBJ2-3; 7 nucleotides align to TRBD1. CDR3 length: 15 amino acids. Germline values: CDR1 SGHTA, CDR2 FQGTGA. Trimming at V came to 1 base and at J to 6 bases, leaving 7 bases not matched to a gene. The CDR3 region has the DNA TGTGCCAGCAGCTTAAAGGGGGCGTTGGGGGATACGCAGTATTTT. Its protein product is CASSLKGALGDTQYF.

The chain links TRBV29-1 to TRBJ2-7; TRBD2 is a possible D gene (5 bases). Germline CDR1 reads SQVTM; CDR2 reads ANQGSEA. There are 11 residues in the CDR3. V was clipped by 7 bases and J by 3 bases, with 10 bases between them. CDR3 sequence (DNA): TGCAGCGCGGGGTGGAACTACGAGCAGTACTTC. The encoded protein is CSAGWNYEQYF.

The J gene is TRBJ1-6, the V gene TRBV5-6; D is undetermined. This CDR3 is built from 15 residues. The ends were cut back, 3 bases at V and 5 bases at J, with 12 bases in the middle. Germline CDR1 reads SGHDT; CDR2 reads YYEEEE. Here the CDR3 DNA reads TGTGCCAGCAGCTCTGCCGGACGGCATAATTCACCCCTCCACTTT. Its translation is CASSSAGRHNSPLHF.

V usage is TRBV9 and J usage is TRBJ1-6; the D gene is possibly TRBD1 (6 bases). V lost 2 bases and J lost 5, with 17 bases in between. This CDR3 spans 17 amino acids. From germline, CDR1 is SGDLS and CDR2 YYNGEE. The CDR3 DNA reads as TGTGCCAGCAGCGTTGCCCCCAGGGGCGGCGATAATTCACCCCTCCACTTT. Translation gives CASSVAPRGGDNSPLHF.

This clonotype came up a few times. The chain couples TRBV20-1 to TRBJ2-3, with 7 nucleotides matching TRBD2. CDR1 DFQATT and CDR2 SNEGSKA come from the germline V gene (reference sequence). The CDR3 length is 16 residues. The trim removed 1 base at V and 2 bases at J, leaving 9 bases unmatched. The CDR3 nucleotides are TGCAGTGCTAGAGCTGGGGCGGGAGATGTCACAGATACGCAGTATTTT. Its translation is CSARAGAGDVTDTQYF.

This clonotype was detected only a few times. The rearrangement joins TRBV5-4 to TRBJ2-1; 8 positions agree with TRBD2. Germline V gives CDR1 SGHNT, CDR2 YYREEE (reference sequence). CDR3 length equals 16 residues. Trimming at V came to 4 bases and at J to 9 bases, leaving 15 bases not matched to a gene. Here the CDR3 DNA reads TGTGCCAGCAGCATCGGACTAGCTTTTTCTTCGCGTGAGCAGTTCTTC. As protein: CASSIGLAFSSREQFF.

This clonotype was picked up many times. This chain connects TRBV11-2 to TRBJ2-1, with 12 bases that match TRBD2. The CDR3 contains 20 residues. V lost 5 bases to trimming and J lost 9 bases; unmatched junction nucleotides: 23. Germline V gene data show CDR1 as SGHAT and CDR2 as FQNNGV. CDR3 sequence: CASSRTGTAGLAGGLGEQFF. In DNA, the CDR3 is TGTGCCAGCAGCCGCACGGGGACAGCAGGCCTAGCGGGGGGGCTAGGTGAGCAGTTCTTC.

This clonotype was observed many times. The rearrangement links TRBV2 to TRBJ2-1; possible D gene TRBD1, 7 bases. Trimming stripped 7 bases from V and 7 bases from J, with 20 bases between. The CDR3 has 15 amino acids. Germline V lookup: CDR1 SNHLY, CDR2 FYNNEI. CDR3 nucleotides: TGTGCCAGCATCGGTACAGGGGCGGGGAGGAATGAGCAGTTCTTC. Amino acid sequence: CASIGTGAGRNEQFF. Complete variable domain (other parts from reference TRBV2 and TRBJ2-1): EPEVTQTPSHQVTQMGQEVILRCVPISNHLYFYWYRQILGQKVEFLVSFYNNEISEKSEIFDDQFSVERPDGSNFTLKIRSTKLEDSAMYFCASIGTGAGRNEQFFGPGTRLTVL.

This clonotype has a count of ten or more. The J gene is TRBJ2-1, the V gene TRBV2; D perhaps matches TRBD1 (7 bases). CDR3 length equals 15 residues. Trimming took 1 base from V and 3 from J, leaving 10 bases between them. CDR1 SNHLY and CDR2 FYNNEI come from the germline V gene. The CDR3 DNA reads TGTGCCAGCAGTGAAGGCGGGACAGTCTACAATGAGCAGTTCTTC. Encoded protein: CASSEGGTVYNEQFF.

The table lists this clonotype with a few counts. The V gene is TRBV9, the J gene TRBJ2-5, with D possibly TRBD2 on 6 matching bases. Germline V lookup: CDR1 SGDLS, CDR2 YYNGEE. V shed 6 bases and J shed 4 bases, with 16 bases lying between them. The CDR3 consists of 14 residues. The CDR3 region is CASIEGGSGETQYF. The CDR3 DNA reads TGTGCCAGCATCGAAGGAGGGAGCGGAGAGACCCAGTACTTC.

This clonotype was seen repeatedly, ten times or more. The V call is TRBV6-5, the J call TRBJ2-7; 11 bases line up with TRBD2. The CDR3 length is 16 residues. After removal of 0 bases from V and 3 bases from J, the junction contained 4 bases not matched to a gene. Germline CDR1 and CDR2: MNHEY and SVGAGI. CDR3 residues: CASSYSIAGGFYEQYF. The DNA of the CDR3 is TGTGCCAGCAGTTACTCTATAGCGGGAGGGTTCTACGAGCAGTACTTC.

As for this clonotype: A read error may account for a junction end that differs from germline. The chain employs TRBV6-8 and TRBJ2-5; 7 nucleotides agree with TRBD1. Germline values: CDR1 MNHGY, CDR2 SAAAGT. The CDR3 is 15 amino acids. CDR3 nucleotide sequence: TGCGCCAGCGGCACGGCACAGGGGCCCCAAGAGACCCAGTACTTC. It is translated as CASGTAQGPQETQYF.

This clonotype appeared a few times. The chain is built from TRBV7-2 and TRBJ2-4; D unclear. This CDR3 contains 12 residues. Germline V gene data show CDR1 as SGHTA and CDR2 as FQGNSA. The ends were cut back, 0 bases at V and 9 bases at J, with 6 bases in the middle. CDR3 in amino acids: CASSLADRIQYF. The CDR3 DNA reads TGTGCCAGCAGCTTAGCGGACCGCATTCAGTACTTC.

This clonotype has at least ten counts. The chain links TRBV5-1 to TRBJ2-2; TRBD2 aligns across 11 bases. Germline CDR1 and CDR2: SGHRS and YFSETQ. The CDR3 runs 16 residues. The J segment lost 4 bases and the V segment lost 5 bases, leaving 7 bases of the junction unmatched. Here the CDR3 DNA reads TGCGCCAGCAGTACCCTCGGGACTAGCGGCACCGGGGAGCTGTTTTTT. Residues: CASSTLGTSGTGELFF.

In its sample, this clonotype was seen many times. The rearrangement uses TRBV20-1 and TRBJ2-7; TRBD2 might be the D (6 bases). This CDR3 has 14 amino acids. Germline V gene data show CDR1 as DFQATT and CDR2 as SNEGSKA (reference sequence). Trimming took off 5 bases at V and 3 bases at J, with 17 bases between the two ends. The CDR3 region is CSAPAGSTNYEQYF. For the CDR3, the DNA is TGCAGTGCTCCAGCGGGCTCCACAAACTACGAGCAGTACTTC.

This clonotype was detected only once. This chain links TRBV20-1 with TRBJ2-1, with TRBD2 matching 12 bases. The ends lost 2 bases at V and 5 bases at J; junction bases unmatched: 4. The CDR3 is made up of 15 amino acids. Germline-derived CDR1 and CDR2 are DFQATT and SNEGSKA (reference sequence). The DNA of the CDR3 is TGCAGTGCTAGACTAGCGGGAGGGCTCGACAATGAGCAGTTCTTC. Translated, it gives CSARLAGGLDNEQFF.

This clonotype came up many times. The chain combines TRBV12-3 or TRBV12-4 with TRBJ2-1; D remains unclear. This CDR3 is 16 amino acids long. V was cut by 5 bases and J by 4 bases, with 18 bases left in between. The CDR3 nucleotides are TGTGCCAGCAGTCCTGCCCTGACGGAGCTATACAATGAGCAGTTCTTC. Translation: CASSPALTELYNEQFF.

The chain links TRBV5-1 to TRBJ1-2, with D perhaps matching TRBD1 (6 bases). This CDR3 region has 14 residues. Deletions cut 5 bases from V and 3 bases from J, with 14 bases between. Germline CDR1 reads SGHRS; CDR2 reads YFSETQ. Here the CDR3 DNA reads TGCGCCAGCAGTCGGGACAACGTGCACTATGGCTACACCTTC. As protein: CASSRDNVHYGYTF.

This clonotype was picked up many times. The chain has TRBV13 and TRBJ2-7; TRBD2 might be the D (6 bases). CDR3 length equals 14 residues. Germline assignment: CDR1 PRHDT and CDR2 FYEKMQ (reference sequence). The germline V and J ends were trimmed by 2 bases and 3 bases, with 11 bases remaining between them. In DNA form, the CDR3 reads TGTGCCAGCAGCTTAAGGAGGGACCTCTACGAGCAGTACTTC. This encodes CASSLRRDLYEQYF.

Ten or more counts support this clonotype. The genes are TRBV30 and TRBJ2-7, with 11 bases matching TRBD1. V lost 2 bases, J lost 2 bases, and 2 bases stayed unmatched. Germline values: CDR1 GTSNPN, CDR2 SVGIG (reference sequence). CDR3 size: 14 residues. Here the CDR3 DNA reads TGTGCCTGGAGTAGGGACAGGGGGGCCTACGAGCAGTACTTC. The encoded protein is CAWSRDRGAYEQYF. The full variable domain, rest sourced from reference TRBV30 and TRBJ2-7, is SQTIHQWPATLVQPVGSPLSLECTVEGTSNPNLYWYRQAAGRGLQLLFYSVGIGQISSEVPQNLSASRPQDRQFILSSKKLLLSDSGFYLCAWSRDRGAYEQYFGPGTRLTVT.

This clonotype came up many times. The gene calls are TRBV7-2 and TRBJ2-3, with D tentatively TRBD2 (6 bases). V gave up 5 bases and J gave up 9 bases, with 24 bases separating them. CDR3 length: 16 residues. The germline V gene encodes CDR1 SGHTA and CDR2 FQGNSA. The chain's CDR3 is CASSIQPSASQRTQYF. CDR3 DNA sequence: TGTGCCAGCAGCATCCAGCCTAGCGCCAGCCAGCGCACGCAGTATTTT.